A single sample is the source of the 11 T cell receptor beta chains below, sequenced in a study of T cells in Graves' hyperthyroidism and ophthalmopathy. RNA transcripts served as the template for amplifying TCR beta CDR3 regions. Carried out on the TCR CDR3, a first-round RT-PCR used the HTBI primer set. TCRdb reprocessed the multiplex PCR reads with MiXCR, giving one entry per CDR3 protein. The repertoire holds 370,000 or so distinct CDR3 sequences, with roughly 14% as singletons. The source material was blood. The receptors originated from a man aged 30-40 years with Graves' hyperthyroidism that later progressed to Graves' ophthalmopathy.

This clonotype was seen ten or more times. This chain links TRBV3-1 with TRBJ2-3; weak D call: TRBD2 (5 bases). Trimming took off 4 bases at V and 1 base at J, with 12 bases between the two ends. Germline values: CDR1 LGHDT, CDR2 YNNKEL (reference sequence). The CDR3 contains 15 residues. CDR3 sequence reads: CASSLGRAGTDTQYF. The CDR3 nucleotides are TGTGCCAGCAGCCTAGGGCGGGCAGGCACAGATACGCAGTATTTT.

As concerns this clonotype: A much more abundant neighbour one base away suggests this may be a read error. The rearrangement joins TRBV2 to TRBJ2-5; unclear D gene. Per the germline V gene, CDR1 is SNHLY and CDR2 is FYNNEI. Trimming took off 6 bases at V and 3 bases at J, with 14 bases between the two ends. The CDR3 has 14 residues. This chain's CDR3 is CASRYWIGKETQYF. CDR3 in DNA: TGTGCCAGCAGATATTGGATAGGGAAAGAGACCCAGTACTTC.

This clonotype was seen at least ten times. The rearrangement uses TRBV7-8 and TRBJ2-1, with 13 positions matching TRBD2. The junction had 4 bases not matched to a gene; V was cut back by 5 bases and J by 3 bases. Germline V gene lookup returns CDR1 SGHVS and CDR2 FQNEAQ. The CDR3 spans 16 residues. The CDR3 loop is CASSPLAGGLYNEQFF. For the CDR3, the DNA is TGTGCCAGCAGCCCACTAGCGGGGGGGCTCTACAATGAGCAGTTCTTC. The full variable domain, with the rest looked up from reference TRBV7-8 and TRBJ2-1, is GAGVSQSPRYKVAKRGQDVALRCDPISGHVSLFWYQQALGQGPEFLTYFQNEAQLDKSGLPSDRFFAERPEGSVSTLKIQRTQQEDSAVYLCASSPLAGGLYNEQFFGPGTRLTVL.

The rearrangement uses TRBV10-3 and TRBJ2-3, with TRBD2 matching 7 bases. V shed 4 bases and J 3 bases; nucleotides not matched to a gene: 10. Germline CDR1 and CDR2: ENHRY and SYGVKD. The CDR3 contains 16 residues. Here the CDR3 reads CAISAWGGEMTDTQYF. In DNA form, the CDR3 reads TGTGCCATCAGTGCCTGGGGAGGGGAAATGACAGATACGCAGTATTTT.

Of note for this clonotype: One base away lies a much larger clone, so this may be a sequencing read error. Because the CDR3 is missing its conserved closing phenylalanine or tryptophan, this is likely a read error. V usage is TRBV5-1 and J usage is TRBJ2-1, with 10 bases that match TRBD2. The germline V gene encodes CDR1 SGHRS and CDR2 YFSETQ. CDR3 size: 15 residues. The trim removed 4 bases at V and 4 bases at J, leaving 5 bases unmatched. The CDR3 is CASSISGGKYNEQFS. CDR3 nucleotide sequence: TGCGCCAGCAGCATTAGCGGGGGGAAATACAATGAGCAGTTCTCC.

This clonotype appeared many times. V is TRBV12-3 or TRBV12-4 and J is TRBJ2-3, with D unclear. With 7 bases removed from V and 1 base from J, the gap between germline ends came to 12 bases. CDR3 length equals 14 residues. The CDR3 sequence: CASTTRPGTDTQYF. The CDR3 DNA sequence: TGTGCCAGCACCACGAGGCCAGGCACAGATACGCAGTATTTT.

As for this clonotype: One junction end disagrees with the germline gene, perhaps due to a read error. The V call is TRBV5-1, the J call TRBJ2-5; possibly TRBD1 for D (6 bases). CDR3 length: 13 amino acids. Per the germline V gene, CDR1 is SGHRS and CDR2 is YFSETQ. CDR3 loop: CAGSPQGQETQYF. Written as DNA, the CDR3 is TGCGCCGGCAGCCCACAGGGACAAGAGACCCAGTACTTC.

This clonotype has ten or more counts. The chain has TRBV3-1 and TRBJ2-3; D may correspond to TRBD1 or TRBD2 (5 bases each). Trimming removed 8 bases at V and 1 base at J, with 10 bases between. The CDR3 length is 13 residues. Germline V gene sequence: CDR1 LGHDT, CDR2 YNNKEL (reference sequence). CDR3 in DNA: TGTGCCAGCCTAATGGGGGGCACAGATACGCAGTATTTT. Translating gives CASLMGGTDTQYF.

This clonotype was seen at least ten times. The chain couples TRBV12-3 or TRBV12-4 to TRBJ1-1; no definite D call. Trimming removed 10 bases from V and 8 bases from J, with 11 bases in between. The CDR3 has 10 residues. Here the CDR3 reads CATEALEAFF. The CDR3 DNA reads TGTGCCACAGAAGCATTAGAAGCTTTCTTT.

This chain links TRBV7-9 with TRBJ2-5; D unclear. This CDR3 has 15 residues. Trimming stripped 1 base from V and 5 bases from J, with 14 bases between. Germline V lookup: CDR1 SEHNR, CDR2 FQNEAQ (reference sequence). In nucleotides, the CDR3 is TGTGCCAGCAGCTTAGAGGCCAGACGATTGGAGACCCAGTACTTC. This encodes CASSLEARRLETQYF. Full variable domain (remainder filled in from reference TRBV7-9 and TRBJ2-5): DTGVSQNPRHKITKRGQNVTFRCDPISEHNRLYWYRQTLGQGPEFLTYFQNEAQLEKSRLLSDRFSAERPKGSFSTLEIQRTEQGDSAMYLCASSLEARRLETQYFGPGTRLLVL.

This clonotype was detected only a few times. J is TRBJ1-5 and V is TRBV24-1; no clear D gene. The CDR3 length is 13 residues. Germline-derived CDR1 and CDR2 are KGHDR and SFDVKD. V lost 4 bases, J lost 1 base, and 4 bases lay in between. The CDR3 nucleotides read TGTGCCACCAGTGAACAGAGCAATCAGCCCCAGCATTTT. This encodes CATSEQSNQPQHF.